This record concerns one TCR beta chain sequence. CDR3 size: 13 residues. Trimming cost V 1 base and J 10 bases, with 11 bases left between them. Germline V gene lookup returns CDR1 SSHAT and CDR2 FNYEAQ (reference sequence). Per the authors' pipeline: Counts of nucleated cells, estimated from reference gene primer amplification, were obtained. Method: immunoSEQ multiplex PCR; TCRdb's copy keeps in-frame clones and lacks some. The DNA gave D and trimming, while V, J and clone size come from that table. The sample lists over 85,000 clones, about 75% occurring once. The sample originates from a study of blood T cell repertoires in COVID-19. Overall study: Acute and convalescent COVID-19 specimens originated in the United States, Italy and Spain. Sample material is recorded as cDNA or gDNA derived from T cells, B-cell-depleted T cells, or PBMCs.

The sequenced sample consisted of peripheral blood. This receptor was identified in a woman older than 75 with active or convalescent COVID-19. The genes are TRBV7-7 and TRBJ2-1; a weak D match, TRBD1 (6 bases). In DNA form, the CDR3 reads TGTGCCAGCAGCTTAGAAGGCCAGGGGGAGCAGTTCTTC. Its translation: CASSLEGQGEQFF.